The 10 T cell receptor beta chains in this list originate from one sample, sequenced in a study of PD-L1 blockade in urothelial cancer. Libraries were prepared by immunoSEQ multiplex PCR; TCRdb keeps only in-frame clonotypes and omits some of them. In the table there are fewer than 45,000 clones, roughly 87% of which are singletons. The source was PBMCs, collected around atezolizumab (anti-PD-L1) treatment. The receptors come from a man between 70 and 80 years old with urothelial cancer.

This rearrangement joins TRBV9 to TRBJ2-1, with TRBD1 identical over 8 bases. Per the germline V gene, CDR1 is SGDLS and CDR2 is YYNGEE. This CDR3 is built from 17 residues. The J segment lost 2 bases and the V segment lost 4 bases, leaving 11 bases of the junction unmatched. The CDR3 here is CASSLGQGRFPYNEQFF. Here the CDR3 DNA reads TGTGCCAGCAGCCTAGGACAGGGTAGGTTCCCCTACAATGAGCAGTTCTTC.

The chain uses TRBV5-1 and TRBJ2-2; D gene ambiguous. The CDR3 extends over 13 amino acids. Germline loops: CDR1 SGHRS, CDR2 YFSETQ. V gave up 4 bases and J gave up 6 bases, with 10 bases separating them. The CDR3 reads CASSSSVAGELFF. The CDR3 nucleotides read TGCGCCAGCAGCAGTTCAGTGGCCGGGGAGCTGTTTTTT.

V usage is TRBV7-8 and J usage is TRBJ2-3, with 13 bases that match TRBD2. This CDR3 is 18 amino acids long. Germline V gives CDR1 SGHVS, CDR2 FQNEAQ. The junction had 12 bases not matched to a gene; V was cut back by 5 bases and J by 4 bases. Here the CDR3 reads CASSPRTSGRLRADTQYF. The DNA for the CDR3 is TGTGCCAGCAGCCCCCGGACTAGCGGGAGATTAAGGGCAGATACGCAGTATTTT.

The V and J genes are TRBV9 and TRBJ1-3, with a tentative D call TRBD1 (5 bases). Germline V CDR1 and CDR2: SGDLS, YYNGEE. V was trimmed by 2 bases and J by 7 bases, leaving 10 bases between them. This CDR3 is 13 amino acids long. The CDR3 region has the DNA TGTGCCAGCAGCGTCGACGCAGGGAACACCATATATTTT. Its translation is CASSVDAGNTIYF.

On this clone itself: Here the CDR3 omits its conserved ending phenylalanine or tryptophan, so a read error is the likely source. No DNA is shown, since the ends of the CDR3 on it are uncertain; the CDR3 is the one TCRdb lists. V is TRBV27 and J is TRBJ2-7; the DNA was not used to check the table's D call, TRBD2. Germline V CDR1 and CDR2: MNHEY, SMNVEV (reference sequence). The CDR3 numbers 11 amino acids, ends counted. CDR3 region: CASGQTSVPCR.

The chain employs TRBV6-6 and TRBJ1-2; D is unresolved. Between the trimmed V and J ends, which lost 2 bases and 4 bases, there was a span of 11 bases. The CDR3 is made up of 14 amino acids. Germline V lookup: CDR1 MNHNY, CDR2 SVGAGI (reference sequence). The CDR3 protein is CASSYRSPPYGYTF. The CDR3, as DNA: TGTGCCAGCAGTTACAGGAGCCCCCCCTATGGCTACACCTTC.

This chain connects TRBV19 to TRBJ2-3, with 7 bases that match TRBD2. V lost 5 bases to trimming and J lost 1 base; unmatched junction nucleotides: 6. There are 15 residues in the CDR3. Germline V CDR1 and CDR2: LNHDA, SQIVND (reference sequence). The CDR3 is CASSQDAGGTDTQYF. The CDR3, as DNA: TGTGCCAGTAGTCAGGACGCGGGGGGCACAGATACGCAGTATTTT.

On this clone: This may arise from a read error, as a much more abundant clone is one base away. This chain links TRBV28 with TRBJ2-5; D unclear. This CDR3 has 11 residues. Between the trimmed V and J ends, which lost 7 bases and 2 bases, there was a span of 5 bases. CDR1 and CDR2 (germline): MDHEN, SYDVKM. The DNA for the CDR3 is TGTGCCAGCACCACACAAGAGACCCAGTACTTC. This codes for CASTTQETQYF.

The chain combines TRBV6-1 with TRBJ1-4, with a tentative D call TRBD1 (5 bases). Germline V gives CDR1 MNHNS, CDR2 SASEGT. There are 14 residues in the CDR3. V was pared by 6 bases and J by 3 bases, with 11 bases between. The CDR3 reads CASRLGHSNEKLFF. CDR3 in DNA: TGTGCCAGCAGACTGGGGCATTCTAATGAAAAACTGTTTTTT.

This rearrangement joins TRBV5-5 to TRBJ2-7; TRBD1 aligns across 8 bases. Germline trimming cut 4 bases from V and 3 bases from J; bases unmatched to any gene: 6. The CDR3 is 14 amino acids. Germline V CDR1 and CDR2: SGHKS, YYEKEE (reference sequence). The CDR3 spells CASSLYGQGYEQYF. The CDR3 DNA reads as TGTGCCAGCAGCCTGTATGGACAGGGCTACGAGCAGTACTTC.